This is a list of T cell receptor beta chains from one sample in a study of beta chain features in type 1 diabetes. The data were produced by immunoSEQ multiplex PCR, yet TCRdb's version contains in-frame clones alone and is incomplete. Of about 230,000 clones detected, 16% appear once; the ten largest clones hold approximately 0.086%. The material sequenced was naive CD4+ T cells from blood. The receptor set was obtained from a young man with type 1 diabetes. Each CDR3 is given with its conserved first and last residue. D genes are given only for firm matches. Size values are once, few and many counts, or a class for expanded clones, and some rows have none.

clone_size,v_call,j_call,d_call,cdr3_nt,cdr3_aa
NA,TRBV28,TRBJ1-2,TRBD1,TGTGCCAGCAGTTCGGGACAGGAGTATGGCTACACCTTC,CASSSGQEYGYTF
NA,TRBV4-1,TRBJ2-3,NA,TGCGCCAGCAGCCAAGAAGCAGATACGCAGTATTTT,CASSQEADTQYF
few,TRBV6-6,TRBJ1-3,NA,TGTGCCAGCAAGCGACAGACCTCTGGAAACACCATATATTTT,CASKRQTSGNTIYF
few,TRBV7-9,TRBJ1-4,TRBD1,TGTGCCAGCAGCTTGGACAGGGGATGGATTGAAAAACTGTTTTTT,CASSLDRGWIEKLFF
NA,TRBV5-4,TRBJ1-1,NA,TGTGCCAGCAGCTATGGACCTGAAGCTTTCTTT,CASSYGPEAFF
few,TRBV30,TRBJ1-5,NA,TGTGCCTGGAGCGTATCGACGGTTAAAGCCCAGCATTTT,CAWSVSTVKAQHF
NA,TRBV4-1,TRBJ2-1,TRBD2,TGCGCCAGCAGCCAAGAGGGAATTGGGACTAGCGGGATCAATGAGCAGTTCTTC,CASSQEGIGTSGINEQFF
few,TRBV4-1,TRBJ1-4,NA,TGCGCCAGCAGCCAAGAAGCCCCTTCGGGAAAACTGTTTTTT,CASSQEAPSGKLFF
few,TRBV10-3,TRBJ2-2,NA,TGTGCCATCAGTGAAACTAGTCCTGCGAACACCGGGGAGCTGTTTTTT,CAISETSPANTGELFF
NA,TRBV28,TRBJ2-7,NA,TGTGCCAGCTCCTCCCGGGGTACGCAGTACTTC,CASSSRGTQYF
NA,TRBV28,TRBJ2-5,NA,TGTGCCAGCGGTACGGTGTACCAAGAGACCCAGTACTTC,CASGTVYQETQYF
NA,TRBV5-4,TRBJ2-5,NA,TGTGCCAGCAGCTTGGGACAGATACAAGAGACCCAGTACTTC,CASSLGQIQETQYF
NA,TRBV5-1,TRBJ2-1,TRBD1,TGCGCCAGCAGCCCGGGACAGGGCTTTAATGAGCAGTTCTTC,CASSPGQGFNEQFF
few,TRBV21-1,TRBJ2-4,NA,TGTGCCAGCAGCAAAGAGGGGGCAGGGTTCAAAAACATTCAGTACTTC,CASSKEGAGFKNIQYF
few,TRBV5-1,TRBJ2-3,TRBD2,TGCGCCAGCAGCACTGGCGGGAGAACAGATACGCAGTATTTT,CASSTGGRTDTQYF
NA,TRBV5-4,TRBJ1-1,NA,TGTGCCAGCAGCTTGGCCCTGACAGCGTTAGAAGCTTTCTTT,CASSLALTALEAFF
NA,TRBV29-1,TRBJ2-7,TRBD2,TGCAGCGTGGGAATAGCGGGAGCGGGGTCTAACGAGCAGTACTTC,CSVGIAGAGSNEQYF
NA,TRBV30,TRBJ2-3,TRBD2,TGTGCCTGGAGCTGGGGGAGCGGGAGGGAAGTCTCAGATACGCAGTATTTT,CAWSWGSGREVSDTQYF
NA,TRBV7-6,TRBJ2-7,NA,TGTGCCAGCAGCCCCCGTGAGGGTTTCTACGAGCAGTACTTC,CASSPREGFYEQYF
NA,TRBV2,TRBJ2-3,NA,TGTGCCAGCAGGGACCGGCGCACAGATACGCAGTATTTT,CASRDRRTDTQYF
few,TRBV7-6,TRBJ2-5,TRBD2,TGTGCCAGCAGCTTAATAGCGGGTTGGGAGACCCAGTACTTC,CASSLIAGWETQYF
NA,TRBV7-9,TRBJ2-3,NA,TGTGCCAGCAGCTTAGGATTAGCGGACCGCACAGATACGCAGTATTTT,CASSLGLADRTDTQYF
NA,TRBV7-3,TRBJ2-1,NA,TGTGCCAGCAGTCCCACCCATGGTGAGCAGTTCTTC,CASSPTHGEQFF
NA,TRBV28,TRBJ1-4,NA,TGTGCCAGCAGTCCCGACGGTGAAAAACTGTTTTTT,CASSPDGEKLFF